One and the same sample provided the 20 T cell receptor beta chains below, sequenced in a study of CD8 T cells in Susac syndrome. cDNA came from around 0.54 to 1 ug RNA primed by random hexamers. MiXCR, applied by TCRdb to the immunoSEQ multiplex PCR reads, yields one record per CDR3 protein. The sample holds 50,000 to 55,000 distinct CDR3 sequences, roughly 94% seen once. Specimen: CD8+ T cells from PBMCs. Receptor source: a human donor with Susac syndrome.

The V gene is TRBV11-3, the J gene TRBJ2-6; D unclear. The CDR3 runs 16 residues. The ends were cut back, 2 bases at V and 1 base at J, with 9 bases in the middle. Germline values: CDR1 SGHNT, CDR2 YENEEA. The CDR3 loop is CASSLTPASGANVLTF. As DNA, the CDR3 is TGTGCCAGCAGCTTAACCCCGGCATCTGGGGCCAACGTCCTGACTTTC.

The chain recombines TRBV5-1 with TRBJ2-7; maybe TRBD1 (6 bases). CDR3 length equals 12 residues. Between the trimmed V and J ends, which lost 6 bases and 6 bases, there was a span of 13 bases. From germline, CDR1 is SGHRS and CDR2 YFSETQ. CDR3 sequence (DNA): TGCGCCAGCACTGGGGGCTTTGGCGAGCAGTACTTC. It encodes CASTGGFGEQYF. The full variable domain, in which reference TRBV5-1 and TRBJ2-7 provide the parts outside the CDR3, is KAGVTQTPRYLIKTRGQQVTLSCSPISGHRSVSWYQQTPGQGLQFLFEYFSETQRNKGNFPGRFSGRQFSNSRSEMNVSTLELGDSALYLCASTGGFGEQYFGPGTRLTVT.

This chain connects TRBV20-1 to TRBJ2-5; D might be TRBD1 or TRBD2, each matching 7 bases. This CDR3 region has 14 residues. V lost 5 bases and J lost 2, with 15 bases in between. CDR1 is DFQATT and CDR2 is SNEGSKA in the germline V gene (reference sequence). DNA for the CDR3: TGCAGTGCTGTCAGCGGGACAGCACAAGAGACCCAGTACTTC. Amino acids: CSAVSGTAQETQYF.

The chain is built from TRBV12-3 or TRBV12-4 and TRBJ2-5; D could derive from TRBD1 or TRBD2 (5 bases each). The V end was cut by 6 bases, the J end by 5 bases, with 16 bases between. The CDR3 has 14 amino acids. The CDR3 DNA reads TGTGCCAGCAGCCCGGACGGGGCCGCGGAGACCCAGTACTTC. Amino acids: CASSPDGAAETQYF.

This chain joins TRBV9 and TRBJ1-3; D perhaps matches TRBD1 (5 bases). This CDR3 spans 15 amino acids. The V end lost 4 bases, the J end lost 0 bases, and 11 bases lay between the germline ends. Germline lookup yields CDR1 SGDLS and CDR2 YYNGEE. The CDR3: CASSSAGGSGNTIYF. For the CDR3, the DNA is TGTGCCAGCAGCTCGGCGGGGGGCTCTGGAAACACCATATATTTT.

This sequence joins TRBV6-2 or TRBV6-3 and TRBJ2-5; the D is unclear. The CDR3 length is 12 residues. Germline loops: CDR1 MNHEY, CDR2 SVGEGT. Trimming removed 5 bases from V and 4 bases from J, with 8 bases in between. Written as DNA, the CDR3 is TGTGCCAGCAGTGTCCACCCAGAGACCCAGTACTTC. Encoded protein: CASSVHPETQYF.

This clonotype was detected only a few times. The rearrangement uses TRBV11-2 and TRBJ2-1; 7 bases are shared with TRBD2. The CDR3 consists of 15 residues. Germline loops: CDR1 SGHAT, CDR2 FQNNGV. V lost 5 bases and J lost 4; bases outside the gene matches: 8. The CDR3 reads CASSPSGGGYNEQFF. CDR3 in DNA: TGTGCCAGCAGCCCCAGCGGCGGGGGATACAATGAGCAGTTCTTC.

In DNA, the CDR3 is TGCAGTGCTAGTCCCCTCGGGACTAGCGGGGGGGAACAGGGCGACGAGCAGTACTTC. The encoded protein is CSASPLGTSGGEQGDEQYF. The chain uses TRBV20-1 and TRBJ2-7, with TRBD2 matching 16 bases. CDR3 length: 19 residues. The germline V gene has CDR1 DFQATT and CDR2 SNEGSKA (reference sequence). Unmatched junction bases numbered 16, after V lost 3 bases and J lost 5 bases.

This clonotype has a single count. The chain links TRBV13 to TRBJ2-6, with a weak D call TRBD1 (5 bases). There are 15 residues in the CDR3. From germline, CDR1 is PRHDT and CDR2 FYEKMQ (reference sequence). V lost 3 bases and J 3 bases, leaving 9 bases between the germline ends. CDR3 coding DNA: TGTGCCAGCAGCTTGCAGGGTGGTGGGGCCAACGTCCTGACTTTC. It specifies CASSLQGGGANVLTF.

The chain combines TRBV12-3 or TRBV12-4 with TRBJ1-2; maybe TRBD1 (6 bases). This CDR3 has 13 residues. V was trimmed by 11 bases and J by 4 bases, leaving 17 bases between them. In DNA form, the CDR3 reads TGTGCCCTTTGGGGGCCGGCCAGCTATGGCTACACCTTC. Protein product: CALWGPASYGYTF.

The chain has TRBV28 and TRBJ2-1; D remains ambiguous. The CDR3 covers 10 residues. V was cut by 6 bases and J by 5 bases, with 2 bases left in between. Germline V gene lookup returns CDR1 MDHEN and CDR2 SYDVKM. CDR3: CASRDNEQFF. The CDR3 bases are TGTGCCAGCAGGGACAATGAGCAGTTCTTC.

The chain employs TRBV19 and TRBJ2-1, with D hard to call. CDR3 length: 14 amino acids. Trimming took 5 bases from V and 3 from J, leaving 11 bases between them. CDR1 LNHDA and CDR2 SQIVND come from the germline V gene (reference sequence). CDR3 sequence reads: CASSGMAGYNEQFF. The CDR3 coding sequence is TGTGCCAGTAGTGGAATGGCCGGCTACAATGAGCAGTTCTTC.

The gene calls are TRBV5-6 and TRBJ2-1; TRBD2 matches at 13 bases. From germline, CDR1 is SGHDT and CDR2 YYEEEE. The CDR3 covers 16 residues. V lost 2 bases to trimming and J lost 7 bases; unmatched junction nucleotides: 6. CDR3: CASSFTLAGGRNEQFF. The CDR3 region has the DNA TGTGCCAGCAGCTTCACACTAGCGGGGGGGCGAAATGAGCAGTTCTTC.

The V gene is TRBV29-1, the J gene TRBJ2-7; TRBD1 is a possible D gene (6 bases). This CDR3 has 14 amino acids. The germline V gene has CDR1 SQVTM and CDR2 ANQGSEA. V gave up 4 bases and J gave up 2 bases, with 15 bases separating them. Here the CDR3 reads CSVGGQGPAYEQYF. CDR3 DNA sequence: TGCAGCGTTGGGGGGCAGGGCCCAGCCTACGAGCAGTACTTC.

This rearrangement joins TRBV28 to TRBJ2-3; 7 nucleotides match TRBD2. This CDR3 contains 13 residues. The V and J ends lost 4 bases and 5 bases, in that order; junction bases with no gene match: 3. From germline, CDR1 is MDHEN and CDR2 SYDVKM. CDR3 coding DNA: TGTGCCAGCAGTTCGCTAGCGGAAGATACGCAGTATTTT. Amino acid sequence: CASSSLAEDTQYF.

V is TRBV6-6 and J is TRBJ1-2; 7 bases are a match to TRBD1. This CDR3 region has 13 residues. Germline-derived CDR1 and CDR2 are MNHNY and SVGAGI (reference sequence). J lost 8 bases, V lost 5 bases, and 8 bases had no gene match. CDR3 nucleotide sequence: TGTGCCAGCAGTGAGACAGGGTCGGGCGGCTACACCTTC. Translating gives CASSETGSGGYTF.

The CDR3 loop is CASSPWMAGGGDTQYF. CDR3 sequence (DNA): TGTGCCAGCAGCCCTTGGATGGCGGGGGGAGGGGATACGCAGTATTTT. The chain uses TRBV7-8 and TRBJ2-3; 8 nucleotides align to TRBD2. This CDR3 is 16 amino acids long. The trim removed 5 bases at V and 6 bases at J, leaving 13 bases unmatched. Germline assignment: CDR1 SGHVS and CDR2 FQNEAQ.

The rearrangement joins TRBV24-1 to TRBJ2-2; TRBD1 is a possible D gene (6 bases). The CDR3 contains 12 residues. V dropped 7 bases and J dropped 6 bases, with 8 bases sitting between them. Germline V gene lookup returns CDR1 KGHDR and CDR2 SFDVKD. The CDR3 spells CATSYRAGELFF. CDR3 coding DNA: TGTGCCACCAGCTACAGGGCCGGGGAGCTGTTTTTT.

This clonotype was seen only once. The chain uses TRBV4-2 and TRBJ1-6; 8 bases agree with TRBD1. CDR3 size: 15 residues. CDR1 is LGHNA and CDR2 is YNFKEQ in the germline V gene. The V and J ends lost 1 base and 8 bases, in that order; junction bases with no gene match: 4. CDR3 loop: CASSQAGQGDSPLHF. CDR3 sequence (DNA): TGTGCCAGCAGCCAAGCTGGACAGGGCGATTCACCCCTCCACTTT.

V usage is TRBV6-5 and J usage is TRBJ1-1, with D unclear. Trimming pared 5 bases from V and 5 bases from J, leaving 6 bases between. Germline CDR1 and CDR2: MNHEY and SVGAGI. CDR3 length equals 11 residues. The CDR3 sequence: CASSGMTEAFF. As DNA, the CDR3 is TGTGCCAGCAGTGGGATGACTGAAGCTTTCTTT.